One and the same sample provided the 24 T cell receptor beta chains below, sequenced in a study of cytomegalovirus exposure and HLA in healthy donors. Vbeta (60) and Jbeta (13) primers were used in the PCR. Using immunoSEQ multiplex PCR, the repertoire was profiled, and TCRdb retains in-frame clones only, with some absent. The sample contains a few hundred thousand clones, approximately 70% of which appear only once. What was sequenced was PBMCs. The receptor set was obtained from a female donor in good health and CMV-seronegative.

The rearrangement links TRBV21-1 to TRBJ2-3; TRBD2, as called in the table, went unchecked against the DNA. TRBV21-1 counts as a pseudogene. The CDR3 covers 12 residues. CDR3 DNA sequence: TGTGCCAGCAGCAATTCCCCCTATACGCAGTATTTT. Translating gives CASSNSPYTQYF.

CDR3 residues: CASSLDLGAGNTIYF. CDR3 nucleotides: TGTGCCAGCAGCTTAGATCTCGGTGCGGGAAACACCATATATTTT. The chain has TRBV11-3 and TRBJ1-3; no reliable D call. CDR1 and CDR2 from the germline V gene are SGHNT and YENEEA. The V end was cut by 0 bases, the J end by 4 bases, with 10 bases between. The CDR3 sequence is 15 residues long.

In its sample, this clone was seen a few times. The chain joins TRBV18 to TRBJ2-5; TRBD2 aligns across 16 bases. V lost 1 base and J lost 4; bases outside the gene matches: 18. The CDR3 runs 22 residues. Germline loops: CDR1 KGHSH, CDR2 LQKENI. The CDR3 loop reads CASSPRPTSGTSGRAGRETQYF. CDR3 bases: TGTGCCAGCTCACCACGACCCACCTCCGGGACTAGCGGGAGGGCCGGGCGAGAGACCCAGTACTTC.

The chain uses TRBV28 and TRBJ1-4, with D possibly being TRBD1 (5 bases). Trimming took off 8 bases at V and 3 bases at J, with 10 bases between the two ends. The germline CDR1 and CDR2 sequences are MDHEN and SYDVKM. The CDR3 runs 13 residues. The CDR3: CASGARANEKLFF. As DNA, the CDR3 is TGTGCCAGCGGGGCTAGGGCTAATGAAAAACTGTTTTTT. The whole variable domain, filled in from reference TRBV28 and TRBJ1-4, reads DVKVTQSSRYLVKRTGEKVFLECVQDMDHENMFWYRQDPGLGLRLIYFSYDVKMKEKGDIPEGYSVSREKKERFSLILESASTNQTSMYLCASGARANEKLFFGSGTQLSVL.

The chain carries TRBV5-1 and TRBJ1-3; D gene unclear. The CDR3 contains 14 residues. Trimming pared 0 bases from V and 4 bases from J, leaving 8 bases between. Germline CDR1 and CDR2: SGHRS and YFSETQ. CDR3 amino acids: CASSLAGFGNTIYF. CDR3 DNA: TGCGCCAGCAGCTTGGCCGGGTTCGGAAACACCATATATTTT.

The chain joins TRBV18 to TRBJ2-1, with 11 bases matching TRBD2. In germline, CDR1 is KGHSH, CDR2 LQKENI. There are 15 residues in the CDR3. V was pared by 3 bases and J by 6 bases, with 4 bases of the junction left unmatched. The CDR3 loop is CASSPSGRESNEQFF. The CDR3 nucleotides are TGTGCCAGCTCACCTAGCGGGAGGGAGTCCAATGAGCAGTTCTTC.

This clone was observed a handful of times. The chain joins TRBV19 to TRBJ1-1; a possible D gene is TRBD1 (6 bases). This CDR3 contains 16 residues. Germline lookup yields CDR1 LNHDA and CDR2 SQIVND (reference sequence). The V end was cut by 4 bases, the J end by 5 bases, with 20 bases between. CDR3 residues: CASSRDTGPTKTEAFF. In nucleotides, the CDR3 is TGTGCCAGTAGTAGGGACACCGGGCCGACCAAGACTGAAGCTTTCTTT. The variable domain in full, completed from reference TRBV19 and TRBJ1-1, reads DGGITQSPKYLFRKEGQNVTLSCEQNLNHDAMYWYRQDPGQGLRLIYYSQIVNDFQKGDIAEGYSVSREKKESFPLTVTSAQKNPTAFYLCASSRDTGPTKTEAFFGQGTRLTVV.

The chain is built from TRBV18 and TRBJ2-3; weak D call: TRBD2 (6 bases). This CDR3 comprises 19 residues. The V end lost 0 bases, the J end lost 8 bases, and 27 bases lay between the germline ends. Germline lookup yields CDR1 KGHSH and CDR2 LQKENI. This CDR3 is CASSPPGSGKTSPPCTQYF. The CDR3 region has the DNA TGTGCCAGCTCACCACCGGGGTCGGGTAAGACTAGTCCCCCATGTACGCAGTATTTT.

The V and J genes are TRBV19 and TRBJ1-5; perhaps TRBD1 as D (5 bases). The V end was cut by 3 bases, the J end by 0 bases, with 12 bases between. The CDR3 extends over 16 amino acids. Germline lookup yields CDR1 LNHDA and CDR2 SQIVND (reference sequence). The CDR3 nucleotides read TGTGCCAGTAGTATTGGAGGGACGATTAGCAATCAGCCCCAGCATTTT. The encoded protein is CASSIGGTISNQPQHF.

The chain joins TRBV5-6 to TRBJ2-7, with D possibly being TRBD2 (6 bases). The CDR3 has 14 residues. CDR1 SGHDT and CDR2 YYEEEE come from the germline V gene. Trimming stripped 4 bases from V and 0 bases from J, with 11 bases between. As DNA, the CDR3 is TGTGCCAGCAGCCGGGGGACCTCCTCCTACGAGCAGTACTTC. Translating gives CASSRGTSSYEQYF.

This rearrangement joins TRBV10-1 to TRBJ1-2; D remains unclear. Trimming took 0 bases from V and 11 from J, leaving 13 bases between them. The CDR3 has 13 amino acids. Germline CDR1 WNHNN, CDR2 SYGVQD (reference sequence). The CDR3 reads CASSESELRGYTF. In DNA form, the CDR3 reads TGCGCCAGCAGTGAGTCGGAACTCCGAGGTTACACCTTC.

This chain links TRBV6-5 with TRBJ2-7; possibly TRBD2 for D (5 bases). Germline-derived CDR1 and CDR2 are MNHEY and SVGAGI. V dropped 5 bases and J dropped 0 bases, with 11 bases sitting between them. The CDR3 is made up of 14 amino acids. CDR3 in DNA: TGTGCCAGCAGTGTCAGAGGGATCTCCTACGAGCAGTACTTC. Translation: CASSVRGISYEQYF.

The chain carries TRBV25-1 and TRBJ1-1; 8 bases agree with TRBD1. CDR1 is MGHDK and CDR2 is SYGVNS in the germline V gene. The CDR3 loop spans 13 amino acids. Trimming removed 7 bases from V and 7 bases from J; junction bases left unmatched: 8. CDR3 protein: CASTSGGWGEAFF. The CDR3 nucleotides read TGTGCCAGCACATCAGGGGGCTGGGGTGAAGCTTTCTTT.

CDR3 amino acids: CASSFAGTGYEKLFF. In nucleotides, the CDR3 is TGCGCCAGCAGCTTTGCAGGGACAGGCTATGAAAAACTGTTTTTT. This chain joins TRBV5-1 and TRBJ1-4, with 8 bases matching TRBD1. The trim removed 2 bases at V and 6 bases at J, leaving 6 bases unmatched. CDR1 is SGHRS and CDR2 is YFSETQ in the germline V gene. The CDR3 sequence is 15 residues long.

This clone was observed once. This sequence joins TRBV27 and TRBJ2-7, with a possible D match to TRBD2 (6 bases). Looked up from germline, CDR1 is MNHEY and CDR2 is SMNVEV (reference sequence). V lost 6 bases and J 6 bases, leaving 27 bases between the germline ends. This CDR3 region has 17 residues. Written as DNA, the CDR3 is TGTGCCAGCAGACCCCTAGGAGGGCGGGAAACAGACGGCGAGCAGTACTTC. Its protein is CASRPLGGRETDGEQYF.

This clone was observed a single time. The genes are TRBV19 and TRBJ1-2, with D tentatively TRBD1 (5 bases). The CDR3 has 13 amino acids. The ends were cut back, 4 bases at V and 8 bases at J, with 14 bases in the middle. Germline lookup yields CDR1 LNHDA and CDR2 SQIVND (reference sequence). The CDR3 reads CASSSAGPGGYTF. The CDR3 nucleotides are TGTGCCAGTAGTAGTGCAGGGCCAGGAGGCTACACCTTC.

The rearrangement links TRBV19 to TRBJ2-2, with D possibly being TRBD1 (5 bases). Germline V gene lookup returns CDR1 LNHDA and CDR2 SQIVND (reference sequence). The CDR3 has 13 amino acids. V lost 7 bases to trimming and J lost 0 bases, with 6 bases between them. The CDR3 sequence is CASTRANTGELFF. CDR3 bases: TGTGCCAGTACCAGGGCGAACACCGGGGAGCTGTTTTTT.

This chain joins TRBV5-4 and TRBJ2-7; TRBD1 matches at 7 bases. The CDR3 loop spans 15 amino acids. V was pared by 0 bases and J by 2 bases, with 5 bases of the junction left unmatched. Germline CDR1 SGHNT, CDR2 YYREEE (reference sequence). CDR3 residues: CASSLEQGIPYEQYF. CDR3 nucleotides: TGTGCCAGCAGCTTGGAACAGGGGATTCCCTACGAGCAGTACTTC.

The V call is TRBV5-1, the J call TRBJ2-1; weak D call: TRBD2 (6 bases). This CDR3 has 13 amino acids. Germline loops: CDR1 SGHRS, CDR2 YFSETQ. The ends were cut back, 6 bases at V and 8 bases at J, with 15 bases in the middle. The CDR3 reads CASTSAHGDEQFF. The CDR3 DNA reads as TGCGCCAGCACTAGCGCCCACGGGGATGAGCAGTTCTTC.

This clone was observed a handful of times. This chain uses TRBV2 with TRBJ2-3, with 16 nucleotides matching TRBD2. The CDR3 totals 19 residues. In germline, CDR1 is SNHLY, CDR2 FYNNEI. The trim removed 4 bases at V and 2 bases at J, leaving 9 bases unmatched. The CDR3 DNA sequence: TGTGCCAGCAGTGCGGGACTAGCGGGAGGGCCTAGGGTCACAGATACGCAGTATTTT. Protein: CASSAGLAGGPRVTDTQYF. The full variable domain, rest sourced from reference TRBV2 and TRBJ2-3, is EPEVTQTPSHQVTQMGQEVILRCVPISNHLYFYWYRQILGQKVEFLVSFYNNEISEKSEIFDDQFSVERPDGSNFTLKIRSTKLEDSAMYFCASSAGLAGGPRVTDTQYFGPGTRLTVL.

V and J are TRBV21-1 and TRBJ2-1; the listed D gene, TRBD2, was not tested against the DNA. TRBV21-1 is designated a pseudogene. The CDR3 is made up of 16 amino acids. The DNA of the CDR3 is TGTGCCAGCAGCAAAGGAAAGCGGGAGGGGGGCCATGAGCAGTTCTTC. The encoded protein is CASSKGKREGGHEQFF.

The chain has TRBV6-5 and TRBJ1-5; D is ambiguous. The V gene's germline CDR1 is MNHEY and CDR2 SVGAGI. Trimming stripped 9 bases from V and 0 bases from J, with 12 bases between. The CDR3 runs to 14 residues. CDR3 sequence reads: CARIGGFSNQPQHF. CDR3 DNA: TGTGCCAGGATCGGAGGGTTTAGCAATCAGCCCCAGCATTTT.

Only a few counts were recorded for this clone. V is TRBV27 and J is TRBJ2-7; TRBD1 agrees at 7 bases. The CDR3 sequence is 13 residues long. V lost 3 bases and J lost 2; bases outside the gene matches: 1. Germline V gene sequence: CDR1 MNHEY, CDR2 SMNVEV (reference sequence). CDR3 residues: CASSFGTAYEQYF. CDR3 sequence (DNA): TGTGCCAGCAGTTTTGGGACAGCCTACGAGCAGTACTTC.

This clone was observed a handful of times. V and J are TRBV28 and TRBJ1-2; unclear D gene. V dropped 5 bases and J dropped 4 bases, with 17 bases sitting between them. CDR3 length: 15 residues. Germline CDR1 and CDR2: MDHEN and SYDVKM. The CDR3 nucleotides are TGTGCCAGCAGTCCTCCCTCGCCTACTTTCTATGGCTACACCTTC. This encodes CASSPPSPTFYGYTF.